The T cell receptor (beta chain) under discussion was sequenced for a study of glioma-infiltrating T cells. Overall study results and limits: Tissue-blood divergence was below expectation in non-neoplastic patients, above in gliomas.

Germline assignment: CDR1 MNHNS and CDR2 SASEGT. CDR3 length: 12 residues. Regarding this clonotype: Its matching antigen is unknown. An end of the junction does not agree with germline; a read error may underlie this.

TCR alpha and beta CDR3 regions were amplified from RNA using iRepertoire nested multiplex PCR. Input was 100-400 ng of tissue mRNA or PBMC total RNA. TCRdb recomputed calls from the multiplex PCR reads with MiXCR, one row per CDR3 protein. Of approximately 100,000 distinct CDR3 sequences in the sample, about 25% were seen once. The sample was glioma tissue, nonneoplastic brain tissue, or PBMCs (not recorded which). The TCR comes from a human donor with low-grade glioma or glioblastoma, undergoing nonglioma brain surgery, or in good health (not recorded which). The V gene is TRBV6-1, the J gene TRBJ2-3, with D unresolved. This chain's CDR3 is CASSKARDTQYF. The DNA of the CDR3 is TGTGCCAGCAGTAAAGCGAGAGATACGCAGTATTTT.